The 10 T cell receptor beta chains below were found in one sample sequenced in a study of human T cells and chemical hapten exposure. TCRdb called the RACE reads again in MiXCR, with one record for every CDR3 protein. The data contain 50,000 to 60,000 distinct CDR3 sequences, 9.5% to 15% of them seen just once; the ten biggest clones take up 2.4%. As to time point: patch test 3, about 24 weeks after DPC sensitization. Specified treatment: therapeutic diphenylcyclopropenone sensitization with weekly scalp DPC. The sample in question was whole blood, obtained in connection with sensitization to the hapten diphenylcyclopropenone (DPC). These receptor sequences come from a man aged 25 to 40 with alopecia areata. Some clones in this sample may be carry-over from other donors' samples.

This chain uses TRBV28 with TRBJ2-7, with D possibly matching TRBD2 (6 bases). The CDR3 loop spans 14 amino acids. The germline CDR1 and CDR2 sequences are MDHEN and SYDVKM. With 2 bases removed from V and 2 bases from J, the gap between germline ends came to 10 bases. CDR3 sequence (DNA): TGTGCCAGCAGTTTAGGGCGGGAACCCTACGAGCAGTACTTC. It specifies CASSLGREPYEQYF.

The chain links TRBV12-3 or TRBV12-4 to TRBJ1-4; D not certain. The CDR3 spans 15 residues. Trimming took off 3 bases at V and 4 bases at J, with 12 bases between the two ends. CDR3 sequence: CASSLILGFNEKLFF. DNA of the CDR3: TGTGCCAGCAGTTTGATTTTGGGGTTTAATGAAAAACTGTTTTTT.

The gene calls are TRBV6-5 and TRBJ2-3; 12 nucleotides align to TRBD2. Trimming cost V 0 bases and J 7 bases; bases outside gene matches: 5. CDR1 is MNHEY and CDR2 is SVGAGI in the germline V gene. The CDR3 is 16 amino acids. CDR3 in amino acids: CASSYSLAGGPNTQYF. The DNA for the CDR3 is TGTGCCAGCAGTTACTCCCTAGCGGGGGGGCCAAATACGCAGTATTTT.

The chain is built from TRBV2 and TRBJ2-1; D not certain. The CDR3 length is 10 residues. CDR1 is SNHLY, CDR2 FYNNEI, per germline. V dropped 8 bases and J dropped 15 bases, with 14 bases sitting between them. The DNA of the CDR3 is TGTGCCAGCGGTGGACGGAGCCTGTTCTTC. The encoded protein is CASGGRSLFF. The full variable domain, its missing parts supplied by reference TRBV2 and TRBJ2-1, is EPEVTQTPSHQVTQMGQEVILRCVPISNHLYFYWYRQILGQKVEFLVSFYNNEISEKSEIFDDQFSVERPDGSNFTLKIRSTKLEDSAMYFCASGGRSLFFGPGTRLTVL.

Written as DNA, the CDR3 is TGTGCCAGCAGCTCTGGGAGCTCTGGGGCCAACGTCCTGACTTTC. Its translation is CASSSGSSGANVLTF. This chain uses TRBV7-3 with TRBJ2-6, with D maybe TRBD2 (5 bases). This CDR3 spans 15 amino acids. Germline V lookup: CDR1 SGHTA, CDR2 FQGTGA. With 4 bases removed from V and 0 bases from J, the gap between germline ends came to 7 bases.

This clonotype has ten or more counts. The gene calls are TRBV4-2 and TRBJ1-5; weak D call: TRBD1 (5 bases). V lost 4 bases to trimming and J lost 2 bases, with 12 bases between them. The CDR3 spans 15 residues. Germline V gene lookup returns CDR1 LGHNA and CDR2 YNFKEQ. The CDR3 region is CASSLTVLGNQPQHF. In nucleotides, the CDR3 is TGTGCCAGCAGCCTGACAGTTTTAGGCAATCAGCCCCAGCATTTT.

The chain uses TRBV5-1 and TRBJ2-7; perhaps TRBD2 as D (5 bases). Trimming removed 7 bases at V and 1 base at J, with 15 bases between. Germline CDR1 is SGHRS and CDR2 is YFSETQ. The CDR3 is made up of 14 amino acids. The CDR3 spells CASGESVESYEQYF. In DNA, the CDR3 is TGCGCCAGCGGGGAGTCGGTTGAGTCCTACGAGCAGTACTTC. Together with reference TRBV5-1 and TRBJ2-7, the CDR3 gives the full variable domain: KAGVTQTPRYLIKTRGQQVTLSCSPISGHRSVSWYQQTPGQGLQFLFEYFSETQRNKGNFPGRFSGRQFSNSRSEMNVSTLELGDSALYLCASGESVESYEQYFGPGTRLTVT.

At least ten counts were recorded for this clonotype. The chain employs TRBV11-2 and TRBJ1-2, with D uncertain. The CDR3 loop spans 14 amino acids. Germline V CDR1 and CDR2: SGHAT, FQNNGV. Trimming removed 4 bases from V and 4 bases from J, with 13 bases in between. The CDR3 coding sequence is TGTGCCAGCAGCTCAGTGGTGGTCGGCTATGGCTACACCTTC. Its protein is CASSSVVVGYGYTF.

This clonotype was seen a handful of times. The chain recombines TRBV27 with TRBJ2-7, with 7 bases aligning to TRBD2. The V segment lost 8 bases and the J segment 4 bases; nucleotides outside the gene matches: 8. CDR3 size: 13 residues. CDR1 is MNHEY, CDR2 SMNVEV, per germline (reference sequence). The CDR3 sequence is CASPRAGLYEQYF. The CDR3, as DNA: TGTGCCAGCCCGAGGGCGGGACTATACGAGCAGTACTTC.

This clonotype showed up just a few times. This chain's CDR3 is CASSPPTTNTGELFF. In DNA form, the CDR3 reads TGTGCCAGCAGCCCCCCCACCACTAACACCGGGGAGCTGTTTTTT. The chain recombines TRBV6-6 with TRBJ2-2; D call uncertain. Germline-derived CDR1 and CDR2 are MNHNY and SVGAGI (reference sequence). Trimming removed 6 bases at V and 2 bases at J, with 13 bases between. The CDR3 has 15 amino acids.